These T cell receptor beta chains were read from a single sample in a study of blood T cell repertoires in COVID-19. Sequenced by immunoSEQ multiplex PCR; TCRdb stores in-frame clones only, minus some. The sample lists 50,000 to 75,000 clones; roughly 90% were seen once. Input material: peripheral blood. The receptor set was obtained from a man aged 60 to 75 with acute or convalescent COVID-19. Each CDR3 is given with its conserved first and last residue. The D gene is left open where the match is weak. Clone size is stated in some rows and not others, as once, few, many or a class when expanded.

v_call: TRBV4-1; j_call: TRBJ1-3; d_call: NA; clone_size: few; cdr3_nt: TGCGCCAGCAGCCAACGAACGACAGCAACTTCTGGAAACACCATATATTTT; cdr3_aa: CASSQRTTATSGNTIYF
v_call: TRBV7-2; j_call: TRBJ1-4; d_call: NA; clone_size: NA; cdr3_nt: TGTGCCAGCAGCTTAGCCCTCCAGGGTAATGAAAAACTGTTTTTT; cdr3_aa: CASSLALQGNEKLFF
v_call: TRBV9; j_call: TRBJ1-2; d_call: NA; clone_size: once; cdr3_nt: TGTGCCAGCAGCGTAGTAAATGGCTACACCTTC; cdr3_aa: CASSVVNGYTF
v_call: TRBV19; j_call: TRBJ1-1; d_call: TRBD1; clone_size: NA; cdr3_nt: TGTGCCTGTACCCAGGGGGCGCAGGGCAGCACTGAAGCTTTCTTT; cdr3_aa: CACTQGAQGSTEAFF
v_call: TRBV14; j_call: TRBJ2-1; d_call: TRBD2; clone_size: NA; cdr3_nt: TGTGCCAGCAGCCAAACGGGACTAGTGGTAGATGAGCAGTTCTTC; cdr3_aa: CASSQTGLVVDEQFF
v_call: TRBV6-6; j_call: TRBJ1-6; d_call: TRBD1; clone_size: NA; cdr3_nt: TGTGCCAGCAGTGTGCCGGGACAGGGAGGATCACCCCTCCACTTT; cdr3_aa: CASSVPGQGGSPLHF
v_call: TRBV4-2; j_call: TRBJ1-1; d_call: TRBD1; clone_size: NA; cdr3_nt: TGTGCCAGCAGCCAAGTTACCACAGGGGTCAGGAACACTGAAGCTTTCTTT; cdr3_aa: CASSQVTTGVRNTEAFF
v_call: TRBV24-1; j_call: TRBJ2-1; d_call: NA; clone_size: NA; cdr3_nt: TGTGCCACCAGTGACCTGGGCGAGCAGTTCTTC; cdr3_aa: CATSDLGEQFF
v_call: TRBV7-9; j_call: TRBJ2-7; d_call: TRBD1; clone_size: NA; cdr3_nt: TGTGCCAGCAGCGACCTGAGGGACAGGGGCCACCAGAGCTCCTACGAGCAGTACTTC; cdr3_aa: CASSDLRDRGHQSSYEQYF
v_call: TRBV7-9; j_call: TRBJ2-2; d_call: NA; clone_size: NA; cdr3_nt: TGTGCCAGCAGCTTGAAGGGGGCCGGGGAGCTGTTTTTT; cdr3_aa: CASSLKGAGELFF
v_call: TRBV2; j_call: TRBJ1-5; d_call: NA; clone_size: NA; cdr3_nt: TGTGCCAGCAGGTATGGACAGTTCAGCAATCAGCCCCAGCATTTT; cdr3_aa: CASRYGQFSNQPQHF
v_call: TRBV27; j_call: TRBJ1-5; d_call: TRBD1; clone_size: NA; cdr3_nt: TGTGCCAGCAGCAACAGGGGGGGTAGCAATCAGCCCCAGCATTTT; cdr3_aa: CASSNRGGSNQPQHF
v_call: TRBV5-6; j_call: TRBJ1-2; d_call: TRBD1; clone_size: once; cdr3_nt: TGTGCCAGCAGCTTGTGGGACAGGGCTGGTGGTGGCTACACCTTC; cdr3_aa: CASSLWDRAGGGYTF
v_call: TRBV18; j_call: TRBJ1-1; d_call: NA; clone_size: NA; cdr3_nt: TGTGCCAGCTCACCTACAGGTCCCCTCCAAACCATGAACACTGAAGCTTTCTTT; cdr3_aa: CASSPTGPLQTMNTEAFF
v_call: TRBV7-9; j_call: TRBJ1-4; d_call: TRBD1; clone_size: NA; cdr3_nt: TGTGCCAGCAGCTTAGGGGACAGGGGTGGAAAACTGTTTTTT; cdr3_aa: CASSLGDRGGKLFF
v_call: TRBV27; j_call: TRBJ1-6; d_call: NA; clone_size: NA; cdr3_nt: TGTGCCAGCACCCGGACTCTCCCAGGGGATTCACCCCTCCACTTT; cdr3_aa: CASTRTLPGDSPLHF
v_call: TRBV28; j_call: TRBJ1-1; d_call: TRBD1; clone_size: NA; cdr3_nt: TGTGCCAGCAGTCGAGGGGGCCCAGTCACTGAAGCTTTCTTT; cdr3_aa: CASSRGGPVTEAFF
v_call: TRBV27; j_call: TRBJ1-6; d_call: NA; clone_size: NA; cdr3_nt: TGTGCCAGCAGTTGGGGGGGGCGGAATTCACCCCTCCACTTT; cdr3_aa: CASSWGGRNSPLHF
v_call: TRBV27; j_call: TRBJ1-3; d_call: TRBD1; clone_size: NA; cdr3_nt: TGTGCCAGCAGTTTAAAGGGGACAGCTTCTTCTGGAAACACCATATATTTT; cdr3_aa: CASSLKGTASSGNTIYF
v_call: TRBV18; j_call: TRBJ1-5; d_call: NA; clone_size: NA; cdr3_nt: TGTGCCAGCTCACCTTTCCGGGACATGGATCAGCCCCAGCATTTT; cdr3_aa: CASSPFRDMDQPQHF
v_call: TRBV2; j_call: TRBJ2-5; d_call: TRBD1; clone_size: NA; cdr3_nt: TGTGCCAGCAGCCGACAGGGGGCTAAAGAGACCCAGTACTTC; cdr3_aa: CASSRQGAKETQYF
v_call: TRBV7-9; j_call: TRBJ1-6; d_call: TRBD1; clone_size: NA; cdr3_nt: TGTGCCAGCTCTGTAGGGACAGGGGCTTCACCCCTCCACTTT; cdr3_aa: CASSVGTGASPLHF
v_call: TRBV6-4; j_call: TRBJ2-2; d_call: NA; clone_size: NA; cdr3_nt: TGTGCCAGCAGCCCTGGGCAAGGCCTAAACACCGGGGAGCTGTTTTTT; cdr3_aa: CASSPGQGLNTGELFF
v_call: TRBV5-8; j_call: TRBJ1-2; d_call: NA; clone_size: few; cdr3_nt: TGTGCCAGCAGCTTGGGTCCGAACCTAGGCTATGGCTACACCTTC; cdr3_aa: CASSLGPNLGYGYTF
v_call: TRBV2; j_call: TRBJ1-2; d_call: NA; clone_size: NA; cdr3_nt: TGTGCCAGCACCCAAGGGGCTGGTACAGGAGGCTACACCTTC; cdr3_aa: CASTQGAGTGGYTF
v_call: TRBV27; j_call: TRBJ1-5; d_call: TRBD1; clone_size: NA; cdr3_nt: TGTGCCAGCAGTTTAAAATTCGGACAGGGAAGCAATCAGCCCCAGCATTTT; cdr3_aa: CASSLKFGQGSNQPQHF
v_call: TRBV5-6; j_call: TRBJ2-3; d_call: NA; clone_size: few; cdr3_nt: TGTGCCAGCAGCTTGTTGGCGGTCGCTCGCACAGATACGCAGTATTTT; cdr3_aa: CASSLLAVARTDTQYF
v_call: TRBV6-1; j_call: TRBJ2-7; d_call: TRBD2; clone_size: NA; cdr3_nt: TGTGCCAGCAGTGCTGGGGGTCTAGCGGCGATTGGCAGGGCCTACGAGCAGTACTTC; cdr3_aa: CASSAGGLAAIGRAYEQYF
v_call: TRBV25-1; j_call: TRBJ1-2; d_call: NA; clone_size: NA; cdr3_nt: TGTGCCAGCAGTGATCTTGGCAGTCCTAACTATGGCTACACCTTC; cdr3_aa: CASSDLGSPNYGYTF
v_call: TRBV5-1; j_call: TRBJ1-4; d_call: NA; clone_size: NA; cdr3_nt: TGCGCCAGCAGCTTCGGGAGCACTAATGAAAAACTGTTTTTT; cdr3_aa: CASSFGSTNEKLFF